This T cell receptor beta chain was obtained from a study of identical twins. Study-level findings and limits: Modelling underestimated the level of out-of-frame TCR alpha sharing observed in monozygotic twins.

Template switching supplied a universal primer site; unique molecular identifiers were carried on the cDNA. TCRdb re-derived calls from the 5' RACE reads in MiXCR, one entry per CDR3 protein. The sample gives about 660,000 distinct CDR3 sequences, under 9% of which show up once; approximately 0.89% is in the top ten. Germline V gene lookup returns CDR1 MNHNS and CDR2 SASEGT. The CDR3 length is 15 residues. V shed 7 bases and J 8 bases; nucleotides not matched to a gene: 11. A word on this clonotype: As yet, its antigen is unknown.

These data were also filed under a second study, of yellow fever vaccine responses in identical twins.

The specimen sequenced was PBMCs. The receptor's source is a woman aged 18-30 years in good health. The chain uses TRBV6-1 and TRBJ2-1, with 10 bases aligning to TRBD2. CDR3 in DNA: TGTGCCAGCACCCACCCCAGCGGGGGGGCCTATGAGCAGTTCTTC. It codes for CASTHPSGGAYEQFF.